The next 3 T cell receptor beta chains were all read from a single sample in a study of blood T cell repertoires in COVID-19. TCRdb's table, derived via immunoSEQ multiplex PCR, lists solely in-frame clones and lacks some. The sample lists roughly 500,000 clones, roughly 90% seen once, with less than 2% in the top ten. The specimen sequenced was PBMCs or T cells enriched from blood (not recorded which). Every receptor here comes from a middle-aged woman who had recovered from COVID-19.

This rearrangement joins TRBV2 to TRBJ1-2; unclear D gene. Trimming removed 6 bases at V and 9 bases at J, with 14 bases between. CDR3 length: 12 amino acids. CDR1 and CDR2 (germline): SNHLY, FYNNEI. The CDR3 region is CASRGNAGSYTF. CDR3 DNA sequence: TGTGCCAGCAGAGGAAACGCCGGGAGCTACACCTTC. Based on the CDR3 plus reference TRBV2 and TRBJ1-2, the full variable domain is EPEVTQTPSHQVTQMGQEVILRCVPISNHLYFYWYRQILGQKVEFLVSFYNNEISEKSEIFDDQFSVERPDGSNFTLKIRSTKLEDSAMYFCASRGNAGSYTFGSGTRLTVV.

The chain carries TRBV5-1 and TRBJ2-1; 12 bases agree with TRBD2. Germline V gives CDR1 SGHRS, CDR2 YFSETQ. There are 15 residues in the CDR3. Trimming removed 2 bases from V and 9 bases from J; junction bases left unmatched: 6. The CDR3 coding sequence is TGCGCCAGCAGCTTCGGACTAGCGGGAAACCGTGAGCAGTTCTTC. Encoded protein: CASSFGLAGNREQFF.

The V call is TRBV20-1, the J call TRBJ2-7; D not resolved. In germline, CDR1 is DFQATT, CDR2 SNEGSKA (reference sequence). V lost 3 bases and J lost 3, with 15 bases in between. The CDR3 is 14 residues long. CDR3 bases: TGCAGTGCTAGTCTTGCGGAGACCGTCTACGAGCAGTACTTC. Its translation: CSASLAETVYEQYF.